Listed below are T cell receptor beta chains from one sample, sequenced in a study of OX40 agonist ivuxolimab in advanced cancers. The protocol was immunoSEQ multiplex PCR, while the TCRdb copy is restricted to in-frame clones and leaves out a portion. The sample has tens of thousands of clones; around 94% are singletons. The sequencing used CD4+ or CD8+ T cells sorted from blood, collected in a trial of the OX40 agonist ivuxolimab. These receptors came from an adult with an advanced solid tumor such as melanoma, head and neck, liver or kidney cancer. Both conserved end residues are part of each CDR3. The D gene is left open where the match is weak.

J: TRBJ2-1
D: TRBD2
V: TRBV7-9
CDR3: CASSLALAGDANNEQFF

J: TRBJ1-1
D: NA
V: TRBV7-9
CDR3: CASSGGKKREMNTEAFF

J: TRBJ1-1
D: TRBD1
V: TRBV28
CDR3: CASSFPTQGANTEAFF

J: TRBJ2-5
D: TRBD2
V: TRBV6-5
CDR3: CASNIAGGSRETQYF

J: TRBJ2-1
D: NA
V: TRBV11-2
CDR3: CASSPGPSYNEQFF

J: TRBJ2-5
D: TRBD2
V: TRBV19
CDR3: CASSIPRLAGGQETQYF

J: TRBJ2-5
D: NA
V: TRBV9
CDR3: CASSVVGIGMETQYF

J: TRBJ2-5
D: NA
V: TRBV7-9
CDR3: CASTGQGSMEYF

J: TRBJ2-1
D: NA
V: TRBV28
CDR3: CASSSPGGGEQFF

J: TRBJ2-1
D: NA
V: TRBV19
CDR3: CASTNPYNEQFF

J: TRBJ2-1
D: TRBD2
V: TRBV6-5
CDR3: CASSYSSGNNEQFF

J: TRBJ2-7
D: TRBD1
V: TRBV2
CDR3: CASGDRVLYEQYF

J: TRBJ1-1
D: NA
V: TRBV11-2
CDR3: CASSLVVLDSSEAFF

J: TRBJ1-2
D: NA
V: TRBV6-6
CDR3: CATSLLTDRDYGYTF

J: TRBJ1-2
D: NA
V: TRBV4-1
CDR3: CASSGRGTHGYTF

J: TRBJ1-1
D: NA
V: TRBV5-1
CDR3: CASSFGGGTEAFF

J: TRBJ2-3
D: NA
V: TRBV9
CDR3: CASSVTWGSTDTQYF

J: TRBJ2-1
D: TRBD2
V: TRBV4-1
CDR3: CATKMRLAGGPPDNEQFF

J: TRBJ2-5
D: TRBD1
V: TRBV2
CDR3: CASKTGSFFQETQYF

J: TRBJ1-1
D: NA
V: TRBV18
CDR3: CASSPTAPNTEAFF

J: TRBJ1-1
D: NA
V: TRBV4-1
CDR3: CASSQGPQDGAFF

J: TRBJ2-7
D: NA
V: TRBV28
CDR3: CASKSPYNAYEQYF

J: TRBJ1-5
D: NA
V: TRBV6-5
CDR3: CASTSFSNQPQHF

J: TRBJ2-1
D: TRBD2
V: TRBV7-2
CDR3: CASSRINLGGGNNEQFF

J: TRBJ1-2
D: TRBD1
V: TRBV2
CDR3: CASSDGTGGNGYTF

J: TRBJ2-2
D: NA
V: TRBV29-1
CDR3: CSVYDRSNTGELFF

J: TRBJ2-7
D: NA
V: TRBV11-3
CDR3: CASSPRDSSYEQYF

J: TRBJ2-3
D: NA
V: TRBV7-9
CDR3: CASSSLVGGWEVDTQYF

J: TRBJ2-5
D: NA
V: TRBV7-9
CDR3: CASSSTGSGETQYF

J: TRBJ2-3
D: NA
V: TRBV18
CDR3: CASSPADTQYF

J: TRBJ2-5
D: NA
V: TRBV7-8
CDR3: CASSLGVRQETQYF

J: TRBJ2-3
D: TRBD1
V: TRBV4-1
CDR3: CASSQGSVAGQGAADTQYF

J: TRBJ2-5
D: TRBD2
V: TRBV27
CDR3: CASSLYGGLAGLLETQYF

J: TRBJ2-2
D: NA
V: TRBV28
CDR3: CATRTVTTGELFF

J: TRBJ2-3
D: NA
V: TRBV27
CDR3: CASSFLLFLDTQYF

J: TRBJ1-2
D: NA
V: TRBV28
CDR3: CASSWPVVGILRTYGYTF

J: TRBJ2-1
D: TRBD2
V: TRBV14
CDR3: CASSQRPGTSVNNEQFF

J: TRBJ2-7
D: NA
V: TRBV19
CDR3: CASSIDPTVSEQYF

J: TRBJ2-1
D: TRBD2
V: TRBV6-1
CDR3: CASSESGLAGVDEQFF

J: TRBJ2-7
D: NA
V: TRBV13
CDR3: CASSPRRTRYEQYF

J: TRBJ2-3
D: TRBD2
V: TRBV7-9
CDR3: CASSLVGGGSADTQYF

J: TRBJ1-5
D: TRBD1
V: TRBV7-9
CDR3: CASSLGQGGQPQHF

J: TRBJ2-7
D: NA
V: TRBV19
CDR3: CASSWSGGEQYF

J: TRBJ1-2
D: NA
V: TRBV9
CDR3: CASSFRDGYGYTF

J: TRBJ2-1
D: NA
V: TRBV30
CDR3: CAWSGTDNEQFF

J: TRBJ1-1
D: NA
V: TRBV4-3
CDR3: CASSQAKGGTEAFF

J: TRBJ2-1
D: NA
V: TRBV5-6
CDR3: CASFGLTNDEQFF

J: TRBJ2-6
D: NA
V: TRBV5-6
CDR3: CASSLEQGLSSGANVLTF

J: TRBJ1-4
D: NA
V: TRBV30
CDR3: CAWSPDGSATNEKLFF

J: TRBJ1-5
D: NA
V: TRBV6-6
CDR3: CASSLLGPGNQPQHF

J: TRBJ2-1
D: NA
V: TRBV6-5
CDR3: CASSYGSGRNEQFF

J: TRBJ2-2
D: NA
V: TRBV7-6
CDR3: CASSQGLGRNTGELFF

J: NA
D: TRBD1
V: TRBV5-1
CDR3: CASGTGLSYEQYF

J: TRBJ2-3
D: NA
V: TRBV28
CDR3: CASSFDIVVSYTDTQYF

J: TRBJ2-6
D: TRBD2
V: TRBV19
CDR3: CASSISSGGAWANVLTF

J: TRBJ2-1
D: TRBD2
V: TRBV28
CDR3: CASSSSSGIVYNEQFF

J: TRBJ2-1
D: NA
V: TRBV7-9
CDR3: CAGELSGWNEQFF

J: TRBJ1-2
D: NA
V: TRBV4-3
CDR3: CASSEGQSSYYGYTF

J: TRBJ2-5
D: TRBD1
V: TRBV7-2
CDR3: CASSLWAGGMETQYF

J: TRBJ2-3
D: NA
V: TRBV28
CDR3: CASSLRGPKGDTQYF